The 8 T cell receptor beta chains reported below all come from one sample, sequenced in a study of blood T cell repertoires in COVID-19. Sequencing was performed with immunoSEQ multiplex PCR; in TCRdb, only in-frame clones are kept and a portion is missing. Here the sample spans about 220,000 clones, approximately 85% being singletons. The sequencing sample was made of peripheral blood. Receptors originate from a woman aged 65 to 85 with COVID-19, enrolled during active disease.

This chain uses TRBV6-2 or TRBV6-3 with TRBJ2-2, with no clear D. This CDR3 has 13 residues. Germline V lookup: CDR1 MNHEY, CDR2 SVGEGT. V was trimmed by 2 bases and J by 5 bases, leaving 6 bases between them. The CDR3 is CASSYLLTGELFF. The CDR3 DNA reads TGTGCCAGCAGTTACCTCCTAACCGGGGAGCTGTTTTTT.

V usage is TRBV18 and J usage is TRBJ1-4; D uncertain. V dropped 0 bases and J dropped 4 bases, with 9 bases sitting between them. CDR1 KGHSH and CDR2 LQKENI come from the germline V gene. This CDR3 is built from 15 residues. In DNA form, the CDR3 reads TGTGCCAGCTCACCACCGGTCAACAGTAATGAAAAACTGTTTTTT. Its translation: CASSPPVNSNEKLFF.

CDR3 in amino acids: CASSLDRVTGQMNTEAFF. CDR3 DNA: TGCGCCAGCAGCTTGGATCGGGTGACAGGACAGATGAACACTGAAGCTTTCTTT. This chain connects TRBV5-1 to TRBJ1-1; TRBD1 might be the D (6 bases). Trimming left V 0 bases short and J 0 bases short, with 18 bases between. This CDR3 spans 18 amino acids. CDR1 is SGHRS, CDR2 YFSETQ, per germline.

This clone was detected only once. V is TRBV14 and J is TRBJ1-1, with 7 bases fitting TRBD1. Per germline, CDR1 SGHDN and CDR2 FVKESK. The V and J ends lost 2 bases and 0 bases, in that order; junction bases with no gene match: 6. The CDR3 is 16 amino acids. The CDR3 coding sequence is TGTGCCAGCAGCCAAAATCTGGGACAGATGAACACTGAAGCTTTCTTT. Its translation: CASSQNLGQMNTEAFF.

The chain recombines TRBV4-3 with TRBJ1-1; 8 bases align to TRBD1. The V gene's germline CDR1 is LGHNA and CDR2 YSLEER. V lost 3 bases, J lost 1 base, and 1 base stayed unmatched. This CDR3 has 14 amino acids. CDR3 residues: CASSHGTGNTEAFF. Written as DNA, the CDR3 is TGCGCCAGCAGCCACGGGACAGGGAACACTGAAGCTTTCTTT.

This sequence joins TRBV19 and TRBJ2-1; 9 nucleotides line up with TRBD1. CDR1 and CDR2 (germline): LNHDA, SQIVND (reference sequence). CDR3 length equals 14 residues. With V trimmed by 6 bases and J by 3 bases, 3 bases remained unmatched. This chain's CDR3 is CASSADRGYNEQFF. In DNA, the CDR3 is TGTGCCAGTAGCGCGGACAGGGGCTACAATGAGCAGTTCTTC.

Worth noting for this clone: This specimen includes other DNA sequences encoding the same CDR3. V usage is TRBV27 and J usage is TRBJ1-1, with 7 bases aligning to TRBD1. Germline assignment: CDR1 MNHEY and CDR2 SMNVEV (reference sequence). CDR3 length equals 13 residues. V lost 8 bases to trimming and J lost 2 bases; unmatched junction nucleotides: 5. The CDR3 loop is CASRGQVNTEAFF. The CDR3 nucleotides are TGTGCCAGCCGAGGACAGGTCAACACTGAAGCTTTCTTT.

The CDR3 DNA follows: TGTGCCAGCAACAACAGTCCTAATGAAAAACTGTTTTTT. Protein: CASNNSPNEKLFF. This chain connects TRBV7-8 to TRBJ1-4; no reliable D call. The ends were cut back, 7 bases at V and 3 bases at J, with 9 bases in the middle. Germline V gene data show CDR1 as SGHVS and CDR2 as FQNEAQ. The CDR3 consists of 13 residues.